The next 8 T cell receptor beta chains were all read from a single sample in a study of preoperative IRX-2 immunotherapy in early breast cancer. As to treatment: preoperative locoregional IRX-2 cytokine immunotherapy. Here immunoSEQ multiplex PCR was the method, and the copy in TCRdb shows in-frame clones only, minus some. The sample lists approximately 31,000 clones; just under 90% were seen once. Sequencing was performed on tumor tissue, taken after IRX-2 immunotherapy. These receptors originate from a human donor with breast cancer.

J is TRBJ1-1 and V is TRBV19; 7 bases agree with TRBD1. The germline V gene encodes CDR1 LNHDA and CDR2 SQIVND (reference sequence). The CDR3 sequence is 13 residues long. The ends lost 4 bases at V and 4 bases at J; junction bases unmatched: 3. CDR3 coding DNA: TGTGCCAGTAGTAGACAGGGAAGCACTGAAGCTTTCTTT. Translation: CASSRQGSTEAFF.

The V call is TRBV7-8, the J call TRBJ1-1, with 9 bases that match TRBD1. There are 15 residues in the CDR3. Germline V gene sequence: CDR1 SGHVS, CDR2 FQNEAQ. The V segment lost 6 bases and the J segment 2 bases; nucleotides outside the gene matches: 7. Written as DNA, the CDR3 is TGTGCCAGCAGAACCGGGACAGGGCTCAACACTGAAGCTTTCTTT. This codes for CASRTGTGLNTEAFF.

The chain is built from TRBV19 and TRBJ1-2; D remains unclear. The germline V gene has CDR1 LNHDA and CDR2 SQIVND (reference sequence). V lost 4 bases and J lost 8, with 17 bases in between. The CDR3 length is 14 residues. CDR3 nucleotides: TGTGCCAGTAGTACCCCGGACTTAAGTCTGGGCTACACCTTC. Translated: CASSTPDLSLGYTF.

The chain joins TRBV5-1 to TRBJ1-1; D is undetermined. This CDR3 region has 15 residues. From germline, CDR1 is SGHRS and CDR2 YFSETQ. The V end was cut by 0 bases, the J end by 0 bases, with 9 bases between. The CDR3 region has the DNA TGCGCCAGCAGCTTGGATCGGGGAATGAACACTGAAGCTTTCTTT. This translates into CASSLDRGMNTEAFF.

The chain couples TRBV6-8 to TRBJ1-2; no clear D. Trimming removed 4 bases from V and 4 bases from J, with 7 bases in between. The CDR3 is made up of 12 amino acids. Germline lookup yields CDR1 MNHGY and CDR2 SAAAGT. The CDR3 region is CASSSRLYGYTF. CDR3 DNA: TGTGCCAGCAGTTCAAGACTCTATGGCTACACCTTC.

The gene calls are TRBV19 and TRBJ1-1; D gene ambiguous. Between the trimmed V and J ends, which lost 6 bases and 0 bases, there was a span of 2 bases. The CDR3 sequence is 11 residues long. The germline CDR1 and CDR2 sequences are LNHDA and SQIVND (reference sequence). Written as DNA, the CDR3 is TGTGCCAGTAGGCTGAACACTGAAGCTTTCTTT. Its translation is CASRLNTEAFF. Looking up the rest from reference TRBV19 and TRBJ1-1 gives the full variable domain: DGGITQSPKYLFRKEGQNVTLSCEQNLNHDAMYWYRQDPGQGLRLIYYSQIVNDFQKGDIAEGYSVSREKKESFPLTVTSAQKNPTAFYLCASRLNTEAFFGQGTRLTVV.

The V and J genes are TRBV5-1 and TRBJ2-1; the match to TRBD1 covers 8 bases. There are 14 residues in the CDR3. The V and J ends lost 3 bases and 6 bases, in that order; junction bases with no gene match: 5. Germline CDR1 is SGHRS and CDR2 is YFSETQ. In DNA, the CDR3 is TGCGCCAGCAGCTCGCGGACAGGGACCAATGAGCAGTTCTTC. It yields the protein CASSSRTGTNEQFF.

The chain couples TRBV19 to TRBJ1-2, with 8 bases that match TRBD1. The V and J ends lost 7 bases and 4 bases, in that order; junction bases with no gene match: 8. The V gene's germline CDR1 is LNHDA and CDR2 SQIVND (reference sequence). This CDR3 is built from 14 residues. The CDR3 spells CASMGTGGFYGYTF. The CDR3 DNA sequence: TGTGCCAGTATGGGGACAGGAGGATTCTATGGCTACACCTTC.